Detailed here is one T cell receptor (beta chain). Its antigen is undetermined. The data originate from a study of PD-L1 blockade in urothelial cancer. Study-wide context: At 3 weeks (second dose) and 6 weeks after starting treatment, blood was analyzed.

V gave up 4 bases and J gave up 6 bases; unmatched junction bases: 10. CDR3 length: 16 residues. Germline CDR1 and CDR2: SGDLS and YYNGEE. The time point was: pretreatment peripheral blood. Assay: immunoSEQ multiplex PCR; the TCRdb copy retains only in-frame clones and omits some. The sample carries roughly 91,000 clones, more than 75% recorded once. Findings and limits, study-wide: Below-median pretreatment blood TCR clonality predicted better survival.

The chain is built from TRBV9 and TRBJ2-2, with 9 bases aligning to TRBD1. The specimen comprised PBMCs, sampled around atezolizumab (anti-PD-L1) treatment. The clonotype originates from a man aged 55 to 70 with urothelial cancer. CDR3 protein: CASSPKDRGSAGELFF. Here the CDR3 DNA reads TGTGCCAGCAGCCCAAAGGACAGGGGATCGGCCGGGGAGCTGTTTTTT.